These 9 T cell receptor beta chains share one sample of origin, sequenced in a study of T cell responses to AZD1222 COVID-19 vaccine. TCRdb's copy holds only in-frame clones and misses some; the assay was immunoSEQ multiplex PCR. The table lists 120,000 or so clones, about nine tenths of them singletons, with 4% to 5% in the top ten. The sample consisted of peripheral blood, taken 28 days after the second dose of the MenACWY control vaccine. The receptors here all came from an adult who received the MenACWY meningococcal vaccine as a control.

J is TRBJ2-2 and V is TRBV3-1 (or the pseudogene TRBV3-2), with 8 positions matching TRBD2. After removal of 3 bases from V and 7 bases from J, the junction contained 19 bases not matched to a gene. The CDR3 runs to 19 residues. The germline gives CDR1 LGHDT, CDR2 YNNKEL (reference sequence). This chain's CDR3 is CASSQARPEIAGWNGELFF. The CDR3 DNA reads TGTGCCAGCAGCCAGGCTAGGCCGGAGATAGCGGGATGGAACGGGGAGCTGTTTTTT.

The rearrangement uses TRBV9 and TRBJ2-1; the match to TRBD1 covers 7 bases. V trimming: 3 bases; J trimming: 0 bases; junction bases outside the gene matches: 6. From germline, CDR1 is SGDLS and CDR2 YYNGEE. The length of the CDR3 is 16 residues. The CDR3: CASSATGAGSYNEQFF. The CDR3 nucleotides read TGTGCCAGCAGCGCAACAGGGGCCGGCTCCTACAATGAGCAGTTCTTC.

The rearrangement links TRBV6-2 or TRBV6-3 to TRBJ1-1, with 9 bases lining up with TRBD1. CDR1 and CDR2 from the germline V gene are MNHEY and SVGEGT. J was trimmed by 4 bases and V by 0 bases; bases with no gene match: 0. The CDR3 is 14 residues long. As DNA, the CDR3 is TGTGCCAGCAGTTACTCGGGACAGGGCACTGAAGCTTTCTTT. Amino acid sequence: CASSYSGQGTEAFF.

This clone was recorded only once. The V call is TRBV14, the J call TRBJ2-2; the D is unclear. Per germline, CDR1 SGHDN and CDR2 FVKESK. The V end lost 2 bases, the J end lost 6 bases, and 13 bases lay between the germline ends. CDR3 length: 15 amino acids. This CDR3 is CASSQWVKGPGELFF. The CDR3 DNA follows: TGTGCCAGCAGCCAATGGGTTAAGGGCCCCGGGGAGCTGTTTTTT.

This clone was detected only a few times. This chain links TRBV7-6 with TRBJ2-1; TRBD2 matches 7 bases. J gave up 0 bases and V 6 bases, and 14 bases lay outside the gene matches. CDR3 length equals 18 residues. Per germline, CDR1 SGHVS and CDR2 FNYEAQ. CDR3 sequence reads: CASRSLRGNSISYNEQFF. The DNA for the CDR3 is TGTGCCAGCAGGTCATTGCGGGGGAATTCGATCTCCTACAATGAGCAGTTCTTC. Full variable domain (missing parts from reference TRBV7-6 and TRBJ2-1): GAGVSQSPRYKVTKRGQDVALRCDPISGHVSLYWYRQALGQGPEFLTYFNYEAQQDKSGLPNDRFSAERPEGSISTLTIQRTEQRDSAMYRCASRSLRGNSISYNEQFFGPGTRLTVL.

This sequence joins TRBV4-3 and TRBJ2-1; unclear D gene. Germline V gene data show CDR1 as LGHNA and CDR2 as YSLEER. The V end lost 0 bases, the J end lost 5 bases, and 5 bases lay between the germline ends. CDR3 length equals 13 residues. CDR3 nucleotide sequence: TGCGCCAGCAGCCAAGATCTCCACAATGAGCAGTTCTTC. Residues: CASSQDLHNEQFF.

The chain has TRBV5-1 and TRBJ2-5; perhaps TRBD1 as D (5 bases). CDR3 length: 15 residues. From germline, CDR1 is SGHRS and CDR2 YFSETQ. The V end lost 0 bases, the J end lost 4 bases, and 13 bases lay between the germline ends. In nucleotides, the CDR3 is TGCGCCAGCAGCTTGGTTCCTTTTAGGGGAGAGACCCAGTACTTC. The encoded protein is CASSLVPFRGETQYF.

This clone has more than one count but fewer than ten. This chain connects TRBV19 to TRBJ2-1; the D gene is possibly TRBD2 (5 bases). CDR1 and CDR2 (germline): LNHDA, SQIVND (reference sequence). The germline V and J ends were trimmed by 5 bases and 4 bases, with 9 bases remaining between them. The CDR3 is 13 amino acids. The CDR3 protein is CASSVTNYNEQFF. The DNA for the CDR3 is TGTGCCAGTAGTGTGACTAATTACAATGAGCAGTTCTTC.

The gene calls are TRBV6-2 or TRBV6-3 and TRBJ1-1; maybe TRBD1 (6 bases). CDR1 is MNHEY, CDR2 SVGEGT, per germline. Trimming shortened V by 0 bases and J by 0 bases, and 17 bases separated the two germline ends. The CDR3 has 18 residues. The CDR3 nucleotides read TGTGCCAGCAGTTACTCGAGGGGGAGGGATAACATGAACACTGAAGCTTTCTTT. Protein product: CASSYSRGRDNMNTEAFF.